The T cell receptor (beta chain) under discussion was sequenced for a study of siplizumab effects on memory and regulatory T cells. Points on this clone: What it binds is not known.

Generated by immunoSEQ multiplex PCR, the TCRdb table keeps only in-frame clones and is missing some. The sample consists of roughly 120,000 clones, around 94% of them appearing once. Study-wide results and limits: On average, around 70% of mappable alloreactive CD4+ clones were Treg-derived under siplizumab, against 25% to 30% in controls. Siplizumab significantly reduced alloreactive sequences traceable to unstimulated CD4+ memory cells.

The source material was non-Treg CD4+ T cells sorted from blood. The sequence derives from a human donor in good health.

The CDR3 here is CASSRGDTIYF. CDR3 nucleotides: TGTGCCAGTAGTCGCGGGGACACCATATATTTT. The rearrangement joins TRBV19 to TRBJ1-3; no definite D call. Trimming cost V 5 bases and J 8 bases, with 7 bases left between them. The germline CDR1 and CDR2 sequences are LNHDA and SQIVND (reference sequence). This CDR3 has 11 amino acids.